One and the same sample provided the 7 T cell receptor beta chains below, sequenced in a study of T cells in Graves' hyperthyroidism and ophthalmopathy. Using RNA transcripts as the source, TCR beta CDR3 regions were amplified. The HTBI primer set served for first-round RT-PCR of the TCR CDR3. TCRdb used MiXCR to reprocess the multiplex PCR reads, holding one entry per CDR3 protein. The table shows roughly 700,000 distinct CDR3 sequences, with approximately 40% occurring only once. Sequencing was done on a sample of blood. The receptors were sampled from a middle-aged woman with Graves' hyperthyroidism.

In this sample, this clonotype turned up many times. V usage is TRBV19 and J usage is TRBJ2-6; no firm D call. The V and J ends lost 6 bases and 0 bases respectively, with 12 bases between them. Germline CDR1 reads LNHDA; CDR2 reads SQIVND (reference sequence). The CDR3 extends over 16 amino acids. CDR3 nucleotide sequence: TGTGCCAGTAGCGCCTCCCTGGGCTCTGGGGCCAACGTCCTGACTTTC. The encoded protein is CASSASLGSGANVLTF.

The rearrangement uses TRBV7-9 and TRBJ2-2; D possibly uses TRBD1 or TRBD2 (5 bases each). The CDR3 sequence is 15 residues long. V dropped 8 bases and J dropped 0 bases, with 13 bases sitting between them. Germline CDR1 reads SEHNR; CDR2 reads FQNEAQ (reference sequence). CDR3 in amino acids: CASHGGPPNTGELFF. CDR3 DNA sequence: TGTGCCAGCCATGGGGGACCGCCGAACACCGGGGAGCTGTTTTTT.

This clonotype has a count of ten or more. This sequence joins TRBV2 and TRBJ2-5; D unclear. Germline V gives CDR1 SNHLY, CDR2 FYNNEI. The CDR3 sequence is 12 residues long. Trimming shortened V by 7 bases and J by 3 bases, and 9 bases separated the two germline ends. This CDR3 is CASKNDEETQYF. CDR3 in DNA: TGTGCCAGCAAGAACGACGAAGAGACCCAGTACTTC.

This clonotype was detected ten times or more. CDR3 coding DNA: TGCAGCGTTGATGGGTCAGGGGGGGAGCTGTTTTTT. The encoded protein is CSVDGSGGELFF. This chain links TRBV29-1 with TRBJ2-2; D may be TRBD1 (5 bases). The CDR3 runs to 12 residues. Germline lookup yields CDR1 SQVTM and CDR2 ANQGSEA. V was pared by 3 bases and J by 8 bases, with 10 bases between.

This clonotype occurred a few times. The gene calls are TRBV7-2 and TRBJ2-3; 7 nucleotides line up with TRBD2. The ends lost 8 bases at V and 4 bases at J; junction bases unmatched: 9. The CDR3 length is 14 residues. The germline gives CDR1 SGHTA, CDR2 FQGNSA. DNA of the CDR3: TGTGCCAGCGCGGGCGGGGGTATGTCAGATACGCAGTATTTT. Protein sequence: CASAGGGMSDTQYF.

The rearrangement joins TRBV7-3 to TRBJ1-2; the match to TRBD1 covers 7 bases. V trimming: 7 bases; J trimming: 4 bases; junction bases outside the gene matches: 15. CDR3 length equals 16 residues. Per the germline V gene, CDR1 is SGHTA and CDR2 is FQGTGA. CDR3 in DNA: TGTGCCAGCACGCAGACCCGGGACAGTTTTATCTATGGCTACACCTTC. This codes for CASTQTRDSFIYGYTF.

This clonotype was observed at least ten times. The V and J genes are TRBV9 and TRBJ2-7; 7 bases are a match to TRBD1. CDR1 and CDR2 from the germline V gene are SGDLS and YYNGEE. This CDR3 comprises 16 residues. J lost 0 bases, V lost 0 bases, and 6 bases had no gene match. CDR3 sequence (DNA): TGTGCCAGCAGCGTAGCGGTGGGGACAGTCTCCTACGAGCAGTACTTC. Translating gives CASSVAVGTVSYEQYF.